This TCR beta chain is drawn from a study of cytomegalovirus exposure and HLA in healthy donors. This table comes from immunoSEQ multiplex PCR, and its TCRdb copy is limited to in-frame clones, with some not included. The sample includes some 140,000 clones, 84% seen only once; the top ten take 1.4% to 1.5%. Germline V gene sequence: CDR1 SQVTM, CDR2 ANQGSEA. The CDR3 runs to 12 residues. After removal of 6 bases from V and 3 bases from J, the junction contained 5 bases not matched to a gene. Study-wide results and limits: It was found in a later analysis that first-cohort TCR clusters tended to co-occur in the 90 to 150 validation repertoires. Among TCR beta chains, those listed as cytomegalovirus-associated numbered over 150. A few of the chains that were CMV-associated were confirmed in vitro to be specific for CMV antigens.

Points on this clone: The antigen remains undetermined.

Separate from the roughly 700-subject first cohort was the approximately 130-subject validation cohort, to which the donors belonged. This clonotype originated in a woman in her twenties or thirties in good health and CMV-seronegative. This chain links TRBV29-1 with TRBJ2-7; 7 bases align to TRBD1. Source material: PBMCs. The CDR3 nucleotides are TGCAGCGTGGGACAGAGCTACTACGAGCAGTACTTC. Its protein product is CSVGQSYYEQYF.